The present T cell receptor beta chain was sequenced within a study of breast tumors, draining lymph nodes, adjacent tissues. At least ten counts were recorded for this clonotype. Its target is not known. The study's findings and limits: Tumor and nontumor repertoires were significantly more similar in luminal-like than in basal-like breast cancer. Compared with lymph nodes, tumors were less diverse; compared with nontumor tissue, more. Most tumor T cells seemingly derive from lymph node, then expand in tumor. The lymph node origin of tumor T cells was framed as consistent with a hypothesis, not demonstrated.

Axillary draining lymph nodes of breast cancer patients supplied the node samples. MiXCR, applied by TCRdb to the multiplex PCR reads, yields one record per CDR3 protein. In the table there are about 200,000 distinct CDR3 sequences, less than 40% of which are singletons. This CDR3 region has 14 residues. CDR1 is MNHNS and CDR2 is SASEGT in the germline V gene. The V segment lost 6 bases and the J segment 2 bases; nucleotides outside the gene matches: 5. V is TRBV6-1 and J is TRBJ2-7; the match to TRBD1 covers 9 bases. The specimen sequenced was axillary lymph node tissue. The sequence was obtained from a female donor with breast cancer. Some clones in this sample may be carry-over from other donors' samples. The CDR3 sequence: CASRVDRGAYEQYF. CDR3 sequence (DNA): TGTGCCAGCAGAGTCGACAGGGGGGCCTACGAGCAGTACTTC.